The T cell receptor (beta chain) under discussion was sequenced for a study of T-cell memory formation after mild COVID-19. CDR1 and CDR2 from the germline V gene are SQVTM and ANQGSEA. The V gene end was trimmed by 6 bases and the J gene end by 4 bases; junction bases not matched to a gene: 9. There are 14 residues in the CDR3. One entry per CDR3 protein results from TCRdb running MiXCR on the 5' RACE reads. The sample carries about 390,000 distinct CDR3 sequences, under 25% recorded once. This clonotype came up a few times. The TCR was taken from an adult woman who had mild COVID-19 (a few samples of this study predate the infection). Cell type and time point are not known. Sequencing was carried out using PBMCs or a T cell subset sorted from them (not recorded which). This chain joins TRBV29-1 and TRBJ2-3; TRBD1 aligns across 8 bases. Here the CDR3 reads CSVVDRGPADTQYF. The DNA of the CDR3 is TGCAGCGTCGTAGACAGGGGTCCAGCAGATACGCAGTATTTT.